One and the same sample provided the 21 T cell receptor beta chains below, sequenced in a study of shared clonotypes between healthy human individuals. Measured with immunoSEQ multiplex PCR; TCRdb has only the in-frame clones, and not every one. The table shows over a million clones, with about 70% occurring only once. The sequenced sample was memory CD4+ T cells sorted from blood. Subset described: CD45RA-negative fraction. The receptors were gathered from a young man in good health.

This chain links TRBV13 with TRBJ2-7; the D gene is possibly TRBD2 (5 bases). CDR1 and CDR2 from the germline V gene are PRHDT and FYEKMQ (reference sequence). Trimming left V 0 bases short and J 4 bases short, with 22 bases between. The CDR3 runs 18 residues. The CDR3 nucleotides are TGTGCCAGCAGCTTAGGCCTTAAGGCCAACGGACTCACATACGAGCAGTACTTC. It encodes CASSLGLKANGLTYEQYF.

The table lists this clone with a count of one. The chain joins TRBV6-1 to TRBJ2-7, with 9 bases identical to TRBD2. V dropped 3 bases and J dropped 4; count of bases not matched to a gene: 1. CDR1 and CDR2 from the germline V gene are MNHNS and SASEGT. The length of the CDR3 is 13 residues. This CDR3 is CASSEREGYEQYF. The CDR3 DNA reads as TGTGCCAGCAGTGAGCGGGAGGGGTACGAGCAGTACTTC.

A remark on this clone: Other DNA sequences within the sample encode an identical CDR3. V gene TRBV6-5 combines with J gene TRBJ2-2; the D is unclear. Trimming stripped 0 bases from V and 1 base from J, with 3 bases between. The CDR3 runs to 14 residues. Germline loops: CDR1 MNHEY, CDR2 SVGAGI. The CDR3 sequence is CASSYSRNTGELFF. The CDR3 nucleotides are TGTGCCAGCAGTTACTCAAGGAACACCGGGGAGCTGTTTTTT.

The V and J genes are TRBV5-1 and TRBJ2-3, with 7 bases lining up with TRBD1. The CDR3 runs to 16 residues. J gave up 2 bases and V 5 bases, and 11 bases lay outside the gene matches. Germline V gives CDR1 SGHRS, CDR2 YFSETQ. CDR3 sequence reads: CASSSGQASSTDTQYF. The CDR3, as DNA: TGCGCCAGCAGTTCCGGACAGGCCTCATCCACAGATACGCAGTATTTT.

Details on this clone: Germline is not matched at one junction end, which may reflect a read error. This chain connects TRBV30 to TRBJ1-1; a possible D gene is TRBD1 (6 bases). The V gene's germline CDR1 is GTSNPN and CDR2 SVGIG (reference sequence). The CDR3 has 11 residues. The chain's CDR3 is CARMLDSQMRF. The CDR3 DNA reads as TGTGCCCGAATGTTGGACAGTCAGATGAGGTTT.

The chain is built from TRBV4-3 and TRBJ2-5; D remains unclear. V was clipped by 1 base and J by 4 bases, with 16 bases between them. The CDR3 runs 16 residues. In germline, CDR1 is LGHNA, CDR2 YSLEER. The CDR3 DNA is TGCGCCAGCAGCCAAGGGGCCGGAACCATGGGAGAGACCCAGTACTTC. Translating gives CASSQGAGTMGETQYF.

CDR3 protein: CASRRLAGAYEQYF. The CDR3 DNA is TGTGCCTCAAGACGGCTAGCGGGAGCCTACGAGCAGTACTTC. V is TRBV6-5 and J is TRBJ2-5, with 10 bases matching TRBD2. The last part of the DNA fits TRBJ2-7 better; the J call may be wrong. The CDR3 runs to 14 residues. Germline V gives CDR1 MNHEY, CDR2 SVGAGI.

This clone was seen a handful of times. The chain employs TRBV2 and TRBJ1-1; 9 bases are shared with TRBD1. The germline V gene has CDR1 SNHLY and CDR2 FYNNEI. With V trimmed by 6 bases and J by 4 bases, 6 bases remained unmatched. The CDR3 spans 14 residues. The CDR3 sequence is CASSLTGGSTEAFF. The CDR3 DNA is TGTGCCAGCAGCCTGACAGGGGGTTCCACTGAAGCTTTCTTT.

J is TRBJ2-1 and V is TRBV30; TRBD2 aligns across 13 bases. The V segment lost 5 bases and the J segment 8 bases; nucleotides outside the gene matches: 9. This CDR3 region has 15 residues. Germline V gene data show CDR1 as GTSNPN and CDR2 as SVGIG (reference sequence). CDR3: CAWAIGLAGADEQFF. In DNA, the CDR3 is TGTGCCTGGGCGATCGGACTAGCGGGAGCAGATGAGCAGTTCTTC.

This chain links TRBV11-2 with TRBJ2-3; D gene uncertain. Germline V gene sequence: CDR1 SGHAT, CDR2 FQNNGV. The CDR3 covers 16 residues. Trimming shortened V by 5 bases and J by 0 bases, and 15 bases separated the two germline ends. The CDR3 DNA reads as TGTGCCAGCAGCCGCGGCAGAGCGTTAAGCACAGATACGCAGTATTTT. It is translated as CASSRGRALSTDTQYF.

The genes are TRBV5-1 and TRBJ1-1; TRBD1 matches at 7 bases. Germline V CDR1 and CDR2: SGHRS, YFSETQ. Trimming cost V 5 bases and J 7 bases; bases outside gene matches: 8. The CDR3 runs to 13 residues. Written as DNA, the CDR3 is TGCGCCAGCAGAAGAGGGGGCCAATTTGAAGCTTTCTTT. This sequence encodes CASRRGGQFEAFF. Full variable domain (outside the CDR3, taken from reference TRBV5-1 and TRBJ1-1): KAGVTQTPRYLIKTRGQQVTLSCSPISGHRSVSWYQQTPGQGLQFLFEYFSETQRNKGNFPGRFSGRQFSNSRSEMNVSTLELGDSALYLCASRRGGQFEAFFGQGTRLTVV.

The rearrangement uses TRBV28 and TRBJ1-5, with no clear D. The CDR3 is made up of 15 amino acids. V lost 6 bases to trimming and J lost 0 bases, with 12 bases between them. CDR1 and CDR2 (germline): MDHEN, SYDVKM. DNA of the CDR3: TGTGCCAGCAGGGAGGCGGGGATTAGCAATCAGCCCCAGCATTTT. Translating it yields CASREAGISNQPQHF.

In DNA, the CDR3 is TGTGCCTGGAGTGCCCCGGACAGGGGGCTGGGGACCCAGTACTTC. Its protein product is CAWSAPDRGLGTQYF. The rearrangement links TRBV30 to TRBJ2-5; 11 positions match TRBD1. The CDR3 loop spans 15 amino acids. CDR1 and CDR2 from the germline V gene are GTSNPN and SVGIG (reference sequence). Trimming took 1 base from V and 7 from J; bases not matched to a gene: 8.

The rearrangement uses TRBV4-2 and TRBJ2-3; TRBD1 matches at 8 bases. The CDR3 loop spans 17 amino acids. Germline lookup yields CDR1 LGHNA and CDR2 YNFKEQ. V lost 0 bases, J lost 6 bases, and 11 bases stayed unmatched. This CDR3 reads CASSQDGAGGGSDTQYF. The CDR3 nucleotides are TGTGCCAGCAGCCAAGATGGGGCAGGGGGCGGGTCTGATACGCAGTATTTT.

V usage is TRBV15 and J usage is TRBJ2-3, with 9 bases identical to TRBD1. The CDR3 is 17 amino acids. V was clipped by 6 bases and J by 2 bases; unmatched bases: 12. Germline loops: CDR1 LNHNV, CDR2 YYDKDF (reference sequence). The CDR3 DNA follows: TGTGCCACCAGTTTAACGGCCGGGACAGGGATCACAGATACGCAGTATTTT. As protein: CATSLTAGTGITDTQYF.

The rearrangement links TRBV6-1 to TRBJ2-7, with a weak D call TRBD2 (5 bases). Looked up from germline, CDR1 is MNHNS and CDR2 is SASEGT. The CDR3 contains 13 residues. V lost 6 bases to trimming and J lost 1 base, with 10 bases between them. The CDR3 reads CASRLDGSYEQYF. CDR3 DNA: TGTGCCAGCAGACTAGACGGGTCCTACGAGCAGTACTTC.

The V call is TRBV21-1, the J call TRBJ2-3; no DNA check was done on the table's D call, TRBD2. TRBV21-1 is a recognized pseudogene. The CDR3 is 15 amino acids. The CDR3 bases are TGTGCCCAGTCCGGGGCTAGCGGGTTCAGAGATACGCAGTATTTT. Its protein is CAQSGASGFRDTQYF.

Notes on this clone: The same CDR3 arises from other DNA sequences in this sample as well. This sequence joins TRBV19 and TRBJ2-7; 7 nucleotides match TRBD2. V was clipped by 4 bases and J by 6 bases; unmatched bases: 6. Germline loops: CDR1 LNHDA, CDR2 SQIVND (reference sequence). This CDR3 is built from 13 residues. CDR3 loop: CASSTLGGSEQYF. CDR3 DNA sequence: TGTGCCAGTAGTACCCTCGGGGGGTCCGAGCAGTACTTC.

This clone was detected only a few times. The J gene is TRBJ1-3, the V gene TRBV7-6, with 9 bases fitting TRBD1. Per the germline V gene, CDR1 is SGHVS and CDR2 is FNYEAQ. The CDR3 length is 16 residues. V gave up 5 bases and J gave up 3 bases; unmatched junction bases: 8. The CDR3 DNA reads TGTGCCAGCAGCGACATAACAGGGGGCGGTGGAAACACCATATATTTT. Protein product: CASSDITGGGGNTIYF.

The chain joins TRBV25-1 to TRBJ1-1; tentative D call: TRBD1 (6 bases). CDR3 length: 18 residues. Between the trimmed V and J ends, which lost 3 bases and 1 base, there was a span of 21 bases. Germline lookup yields CDR1 MGHDK and CDR2 SYGVNS. CDR3 loop: CASSDRGLGGVENTEAFF. The CDR3 DNA follows: TGTGCCAGCAGTGACCGGGGTCTAGGGGGGGTTGAGAACACTGAAGCTTTCTTT.

The chain combines TRBV19 with TRBJ1-1; 8 nucleotides line up with TRBD1. V gave up 5 bases and J gave up 6 bases; unmatched junction bases: 8. From germline, CDR1 is LNHDA and CDR2 SQIVND (reference sequence). The CDR3 length is 14 residues. CDR3 DNA sequence: TGTGCCAGTAGTGGAGGACAGGGAAGTTCTGAAGCTTTCTTT. This encodes CASSGGQGSSEAFF.